Below are 12 T cell receptor beta chains sequenced from a single sample in a study of blood T cell repertoires in COVID-19. Some clones are missing from TCRdb's copy, which holds only in-frame ones; the method was immunoSEQ multiplex PCR. The table has roughly 280,000 clones, 80% to 90% seen once. The sequencing input was PBMCs or T cells enriched from blood (not recorded which). These receptor sequences come from a woman between 18 and 29 years old who had recovered from COVID-19.

J is TRBJ2-1 and V is TRBV12-3 or TRBV12-4, with 8 positions matching TRBD1. V lost 6 bases to trimming and J lost 7 bases; unmatched junction nucleotides: 5. The CDR3 extends over 13 amino acids. The CDR3 coding sequence is TGTGCCAGCAGCGGACAGGGAAGAAATGAGCAGTTCTTC. Encoded protein: CASSGQGRNEQFF.

The chain is built from TRBV6-4 and TRBJ2-1; 7 bases are a match to TRBD1. V lost 10 bases, J lost 0 bases, and 3 bases stayed unmatched. The germline V gene encodes CDR1 MRHNA and CDR2 SNTAGT. The CDR3 is made up of 13 amino acids. The CDR3 sequence is CATSGGSYNEQFF. CDR3 bases: TGTGCCACTTCAGGGGGCTCCTACAATGAGCAGTTCTTC.

This clone was picked up a small number of times. V usage is TRBV5-8 and J usage is TRBJ2-1; 12 bases line up with TRBD2. Unmatched junction bases numbered 12, after V lost 2 bases and J lost 0 bases. The CDR3 consists of 20 residues. Germline V gives CDR1 SGHTS, CDR2 YDEGEE. CDR3 coding DNA: TGTGCCAGCAGCTTCATGGTGACTAGCGGGGGTGTACTCTCCTACAATGAGCAGTTCTTC. Translation: CASSFMVTSGGVLSYNEQFF.

The chain joins TRBV2 to TRBJ1-2; a weak D match, TRBD1 (5 bases). The CDR3 contains 12 residues. Germline V gene lookup returns CDR1 SNHLY and CDR2 FYNNEI. Trimming pared 10 bases from V and 4 bases from J, leaving 13 bases between. The chain's CDR3 is CATPDKIYGYTF. CDR3 DNA sequence: TGTGCCACCCCGGACAAGATCTATGGCTACACCTTC.

The chain joins TRBV5-5 to TRBJ2-7; 10 positions agree with TRBD2. Germline V CDR1 and CDR2: SGHKS, YYEKEE (reference sequence). This CDR3 region has 16 residues. The ends lost 6 bases at V and 3 bases at J; junction bases unmatched: 12. CDR3 nucleotide sequence: TGTGCCAGCATCCTGACGCCGGGACTAGCGAACTACGAGCAGTACTTC. This translates into CASILTPGLANYEQYF.

The chain has TRBV11-2 and TRBJ2-7; D is possibly TRBD1 (6 bases). V lost 8 bases, J lost 3 bases, and 14 bases lay in between. The CDR3 is made up of 13 amino acids. Germline lookup yields CDR1 SGHAT and CDR2 FQNNGV. The CDR3 sequence is CASLGQLVYEQYF. The CDR3 DNA sequence: TGTGCCAGCCTTGGACAGCTGGTCTACGAGCAGTACTTC.

The J gene is TRBJ1-6, the V gene TRBV3-1 (or the pseudogene TRBV3-2); D remains ambiguous. Trimming shortened V by 0 bases and J by 0 bases, and 6 bases separated the two germline ends. Germline V gene lookup returns CDR1 LGHDT and CDR2 YNNKEL (reference sequence). The CDR3 is 16 amino acids. CDR3 nucleotide sequence: TGTGCCAGCAGCCAAGAAACTAGCTCCTATAATTCACCCCTCCACTTT. Residues: CASSQETSSYNSPLHF.

The chain employs TRBV29-1 and TRBJ2-5; 8 positions match TRBD2. The ends lost 4 bases at V and 1 base at J; junction bases unmatched: 5. This CDR3 is built from 14 residues. CDR1 and CDR2 from the germline V gene are SQVTM and ANQGSEA. For the CDR3, the DNA is TGCAGCGTTGTACGCCGGGGGGGCCAAGAGACCCAGTACTTC. It yields the protein CSVVRRGGQETQYF.

V is TRBV5-6 and J is TRBJ2-4, with D tentatively TRBD2 (6 bases). The CDR3 contains 16 residues. Germline V gene lookup returns CDR1 SGHDT and CDR2 YYEEEE. Trimming took off 1 base at V and 3 bases at J, with 14 bases between the two ends. The chain's CDR3 is CASSLLGGEDKNIQYF. DNA of the CDR3: TGTGCCAGCAGCTTGCTCGGGGGAGAAGACAAAAACATTCAGTACTTC.

The J gene is TRBJ1-6, the V gene TRBV5-4; the match to TRBD1 covers 9 bases. The CDR3 runs 17 residues. V was pared by 3 bases and J by 8 bases, with 12 bases of the junction left unmatched. Germline V gene sequence: CDR1 SGHNT, CDR2 YYREEE (reference sequence). The CDR3 sequence is CASSWGPQGASDSPLHF. Written as DNA, the CDR3 is TGTGCCAGCAGCTGGGGACCACAGGGGGCATCGGATTCACCCCTCCACTTT.

The genes are TRBV4-1 and TRBJ2-1; D possibly corresponds to TRBD2 (6 bases). Germline loops: CDR1 MGHRA, CDR2 YSYEKL. V lost 4 bases, J lost 0 bases, and 16 bases lay in between. CDR3 length: 17 amino acids. The CDR3 region is CASSRQEGTSSYNEQFF. CDR3 nucleotide sequence: TGCGCCAGCAGCCGCCAGGAGGGGACCAGCTCCTACAATGAGCAGTTCTTC.

The rearrangement links TRBV7-6 to TRBJ2-3; TRBD2 matches at 8 bases. The germline V gene has CDR1 SGHVS and CDR2 FNYEAQ. This CDR3 has 14 amino acids. V gave up 8 bases and J gave up 1 base; unmatched junction bases: 5. Here the CDR3 DNA reads TGTGCCAGCGGACTAGCACGCGGCACAGATACGCAGTATTTT. Its translation is CASGLARGTDTQYF.